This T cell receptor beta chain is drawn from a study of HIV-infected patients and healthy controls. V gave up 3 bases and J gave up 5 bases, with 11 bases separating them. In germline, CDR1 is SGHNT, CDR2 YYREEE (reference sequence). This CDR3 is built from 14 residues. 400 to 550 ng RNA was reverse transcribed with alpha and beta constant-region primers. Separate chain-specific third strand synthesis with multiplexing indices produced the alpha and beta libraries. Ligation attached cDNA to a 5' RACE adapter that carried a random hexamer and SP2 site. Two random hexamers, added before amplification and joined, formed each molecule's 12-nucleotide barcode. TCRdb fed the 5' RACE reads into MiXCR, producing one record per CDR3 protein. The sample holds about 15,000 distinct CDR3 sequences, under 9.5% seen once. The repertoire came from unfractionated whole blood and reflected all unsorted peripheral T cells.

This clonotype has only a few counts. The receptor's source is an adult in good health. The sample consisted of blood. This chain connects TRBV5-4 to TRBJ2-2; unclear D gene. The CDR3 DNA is TGTGCCAGCAGCTCAGACCTGAGGACCGGGGAGCTGTTTTTT. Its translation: CASSSDLRTGELFF.